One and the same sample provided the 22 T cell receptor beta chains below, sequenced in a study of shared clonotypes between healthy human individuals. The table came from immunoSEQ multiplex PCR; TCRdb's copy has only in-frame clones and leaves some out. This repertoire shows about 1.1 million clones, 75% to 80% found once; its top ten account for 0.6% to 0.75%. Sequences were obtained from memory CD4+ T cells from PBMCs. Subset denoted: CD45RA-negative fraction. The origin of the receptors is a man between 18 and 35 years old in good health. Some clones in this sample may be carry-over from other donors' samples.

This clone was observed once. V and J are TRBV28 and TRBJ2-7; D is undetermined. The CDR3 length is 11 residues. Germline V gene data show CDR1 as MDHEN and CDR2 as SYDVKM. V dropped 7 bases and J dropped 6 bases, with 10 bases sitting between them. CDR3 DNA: TGTGCCAGCAAGGTTTTACGCGAGCAGTACTTC. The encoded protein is CASKVLREQYF.

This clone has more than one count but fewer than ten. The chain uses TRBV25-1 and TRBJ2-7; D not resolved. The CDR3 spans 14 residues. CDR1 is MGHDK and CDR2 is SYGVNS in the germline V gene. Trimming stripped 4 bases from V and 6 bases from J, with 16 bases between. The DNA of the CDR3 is TGTGCCAGCAGTGGCCGGACGCTTCCACGCGAGCAGTACTTC. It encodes CASSGRTLPREQYF.

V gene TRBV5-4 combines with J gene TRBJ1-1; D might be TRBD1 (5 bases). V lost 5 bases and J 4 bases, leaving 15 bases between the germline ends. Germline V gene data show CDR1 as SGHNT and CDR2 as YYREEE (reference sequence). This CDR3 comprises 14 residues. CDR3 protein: CASSQRGLGTEAFF. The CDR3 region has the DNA TGTGCCAGCAGTCAACGGGGCCTGGGCACTGAAGCTTTCTTT.

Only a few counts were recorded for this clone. The CDR3, as DNA: TGTGCCAGCAGCCGTGACGGAGGTAACACCGGGGAGCTGTTTTTT. As protein: CASSRDGGNTGELFF. The chain combines TRBV6-5 with TRBJ2-2; weak D call: TRBD2 (5 bases). The CDR3 contains 15 residues. V lost 6 bases and J lost 2, with 13 bases in between. CDR1 is MNHEY and CDR2 is SVGAGI in the germline V gene.

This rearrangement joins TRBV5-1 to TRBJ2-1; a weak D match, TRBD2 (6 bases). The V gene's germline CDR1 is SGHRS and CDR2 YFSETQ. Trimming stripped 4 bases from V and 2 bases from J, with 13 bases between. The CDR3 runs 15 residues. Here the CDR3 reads CASSHQGGAYNEQFF. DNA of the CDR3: TGCGCCAGCAGCCATCAGGGAGGCGCCTACAATGAGCAGTTCTTC.

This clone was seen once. CDR3 in DNA: TGTGCCAGCAGCCCCACCCTCGGGGCGGCGACCGGCTACACCTTC. Its protein is CASSPTLGAATGYTF. The gene calls are TRBV7-3 and TRBJ1-2; a possible D gene is TRBD1 (5 bases). Per germline, CDR1 SGHTA and CDR2 FQGTGA. There are 15 residues in the CDR3. V lost 5 bases, J lost 8 bases, and 21 bases lay in between.

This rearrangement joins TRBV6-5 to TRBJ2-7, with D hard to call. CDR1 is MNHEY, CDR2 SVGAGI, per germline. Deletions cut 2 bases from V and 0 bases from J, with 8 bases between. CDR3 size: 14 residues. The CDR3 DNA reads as TGTGCCAGCAGTTACCGACGGAGCTCCTACGAGCAGTACTTC. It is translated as CASSYRRSSYEQYF.

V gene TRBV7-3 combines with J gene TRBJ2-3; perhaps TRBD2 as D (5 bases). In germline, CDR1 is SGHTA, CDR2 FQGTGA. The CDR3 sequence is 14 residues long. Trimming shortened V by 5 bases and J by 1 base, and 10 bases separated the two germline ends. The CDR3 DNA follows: TGTGCCAGCAGCGAACGGACTGGCACAGATACGCAGTATTTT. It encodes CASSERTGTDTQYF. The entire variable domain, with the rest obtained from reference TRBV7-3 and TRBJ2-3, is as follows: GAGVSQTPSNKVTEKGKYVELRCDPISGHTALYWYRQSLGQGPEFLIYFQGTGAADDSGLPNDRFFAVRPEGSVSTLKIQRTERGDSAVYLCASSERTGTDTQYFGPGTRLTVL.

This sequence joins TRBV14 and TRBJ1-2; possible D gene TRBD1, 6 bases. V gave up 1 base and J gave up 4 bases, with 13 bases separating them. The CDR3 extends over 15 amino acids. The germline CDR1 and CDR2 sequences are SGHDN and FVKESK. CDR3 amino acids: CASSQAGVLSYGYTF. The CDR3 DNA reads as TGTGCCAGCAGCCAAGCAGGGGTTCTCTCCTATGGCTACACCTTC.

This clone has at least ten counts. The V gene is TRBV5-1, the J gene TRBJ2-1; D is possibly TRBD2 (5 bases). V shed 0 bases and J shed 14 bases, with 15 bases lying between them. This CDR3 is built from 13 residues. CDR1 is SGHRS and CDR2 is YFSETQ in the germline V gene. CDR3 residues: CASSLGRDYPKFF. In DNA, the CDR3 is TGCGCCAGCAGCTTGGGTCGCGACTACCCAAAGTTCTTC.

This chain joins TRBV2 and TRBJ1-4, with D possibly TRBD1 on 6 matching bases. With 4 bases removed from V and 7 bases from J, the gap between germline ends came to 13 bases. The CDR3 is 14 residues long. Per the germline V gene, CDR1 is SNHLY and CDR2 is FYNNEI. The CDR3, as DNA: TGTGCCAGCAGTGTTGGAAGGGGGGGTGAAAAACTGTTTTTT. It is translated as CASSVGRGGEKLFF.

For the CDR3, the DNA is TGTGCCAGTGGAAGGTCCTCAGATACGCAGTATTTT. Translated: CASGRSSDTQYF. The chain is built from TRBV9 and TRBJ2-3; D is undetermined. V lost 8 bases and J lost 4, with 11 bases in between. The CDR3 runs to 12 residues. Germline V gene lookup returns CDR1 SGDLS and CDR2 YYNGEE.

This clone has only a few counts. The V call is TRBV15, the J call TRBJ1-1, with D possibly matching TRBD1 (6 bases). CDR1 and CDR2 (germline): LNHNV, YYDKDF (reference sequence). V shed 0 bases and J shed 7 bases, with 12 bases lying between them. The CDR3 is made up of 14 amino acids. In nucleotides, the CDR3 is TGTGCCACCAGCAGAGATAGGGAGGACAGTGAAGCTTTCTTT. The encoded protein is CATSRDREDSEAFF.

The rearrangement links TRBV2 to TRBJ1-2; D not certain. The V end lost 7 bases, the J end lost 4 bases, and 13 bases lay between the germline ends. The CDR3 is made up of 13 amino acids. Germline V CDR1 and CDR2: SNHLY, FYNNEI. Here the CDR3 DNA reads TGTGCCAGCATCCCAGTCCTTGCCTATGGCTACACCTTC. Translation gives CASIPVLAYGYTF.

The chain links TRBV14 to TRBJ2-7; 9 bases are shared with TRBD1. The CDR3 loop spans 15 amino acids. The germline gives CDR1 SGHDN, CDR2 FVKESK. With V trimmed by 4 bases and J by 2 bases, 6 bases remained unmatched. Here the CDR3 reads CASSLGQGLTYEQYF. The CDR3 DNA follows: TGTGCCAGCAGCCTGGGACAGGGATTAACCTACGAGCAGTACTTC.

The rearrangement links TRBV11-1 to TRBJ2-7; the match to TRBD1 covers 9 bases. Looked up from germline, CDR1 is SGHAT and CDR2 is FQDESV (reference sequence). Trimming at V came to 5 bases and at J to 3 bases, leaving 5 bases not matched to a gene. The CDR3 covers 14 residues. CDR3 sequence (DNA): TGTGCCAGCAGCCGGACAGGGGATTACTACGAGCAGTACTTC. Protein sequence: CASSRTGDYYEQYF.

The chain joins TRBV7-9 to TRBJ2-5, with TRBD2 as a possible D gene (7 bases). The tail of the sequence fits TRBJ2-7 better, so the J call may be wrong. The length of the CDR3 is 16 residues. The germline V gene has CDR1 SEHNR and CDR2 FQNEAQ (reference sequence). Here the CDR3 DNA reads TGTGCCAGCAGCTTAGTAGTAGGGGGGGCTCCCTACGAGCAGTACTTC. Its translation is CASSLVVGGAPYEQYF.

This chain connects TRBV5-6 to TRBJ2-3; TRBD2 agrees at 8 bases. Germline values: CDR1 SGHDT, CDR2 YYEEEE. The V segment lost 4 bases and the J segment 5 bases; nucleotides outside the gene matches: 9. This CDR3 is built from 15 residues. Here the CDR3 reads CASSAGAGVLDTQYF. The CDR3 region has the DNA TGTGCCAGCAGCGCTGGAGCGGGGGTGCTAGATACGCAGTATTTT.

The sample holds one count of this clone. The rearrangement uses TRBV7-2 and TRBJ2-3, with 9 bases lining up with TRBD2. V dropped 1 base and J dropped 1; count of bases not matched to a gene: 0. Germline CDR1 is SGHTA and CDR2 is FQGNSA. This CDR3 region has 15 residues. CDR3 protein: CASSLVAGGTDTQYF. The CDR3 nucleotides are TGTGCCAGCAGCTTAGTAGCGGGAGGCACAGATACGCAGTATTTT.

The DNA of the CDR3 is TGTGCCAGCAGCACCTCCGGGGAAGGGCGTGAGCAGTTCTTC. Translation: CASSTSGEGREQFF. The gene calls are TRBV4-2 and TRBJ2-1; perhaps TRBD2 as D (5 bases). Germline CDR1 and CDR2: LGHNA and YNFKEQ. CDR3 length equals 14 residues. V was shortened by 5 bases and J by 9 bases, with 17 bases between the two germline ends.

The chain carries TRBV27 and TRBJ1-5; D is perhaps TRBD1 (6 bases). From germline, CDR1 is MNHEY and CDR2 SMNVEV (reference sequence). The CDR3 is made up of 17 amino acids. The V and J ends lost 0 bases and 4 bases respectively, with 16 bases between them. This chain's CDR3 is CASSLSQQGPGNQPQHF. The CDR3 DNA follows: TGTGCCAGCAGTTTATCGCAACAGGGCCCCGGTAATCAGCCCCAGCATTTT.

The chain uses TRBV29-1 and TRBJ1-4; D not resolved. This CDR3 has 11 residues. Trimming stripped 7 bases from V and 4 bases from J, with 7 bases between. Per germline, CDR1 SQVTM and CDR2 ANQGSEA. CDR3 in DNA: TGCAGCGCCGAGTATAATGAAAAACTGTTTTTT. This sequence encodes CSAEYNEKLFF.